This entry is about one T cell receptor beta chain. This clone was recorded only once. Its antigen is currently not known. No per-base quality is available; no much larger clone lies one base away. The CDR3 contains 16 residues, cysteine and phenylalanine counted. The CDR3 DNA has 48 bases and is translated from base 1. V was cut back by 5 bases and J by 6 bases, leaving a gap of 20 bases between them. The germline V gene (reference sequence) supplies CDR1 LNHNV and CDR2 YYDKDF. In Seattle, one collaborating source enrolled patients while the infection was active and tracked those patients longitudinally over the course of disease. Whole blood was collected in K2EDTA tubes by collaborating institutions according to the institutions' own protocols. For TCRbeta analysis, collaborators shipped samples as frozen whole blood, isolated PBMCs, or DNA extracted from either of those sample types. This record comes from a study of blood T cell repertoires in COVID-19 (dated by TCRdb to the early 2020s). Regarding the complete study: The collaborator samples originated in the United States, Italy and Spain and spanned the acute and convalescent phases of COVID-19. The repertoires were made available in a free public database intended to serve as a resource for research on the immune response to SARS-CoV-2. Subjects who had been exposed to COVID-19, were actively infected with it, or had recovered from it provided the deeply sampled blood TCRbeta repertoires that made up the dataset. HLA class I and class II types, where available, came from metadata supplied by the sample provider rather than from assay-based typing. The sample metadata nearly always contained a de-identified subject ID, COVID-19 status, age in years and sex. The material from the prospective study consisted of cDNA or gDNA derived from T cells, B-cell-depleted T cells, or PBMCs. Samples were obtained from the ongoing ImmuneRACE study (first 160 participants) and from some 1,300 subjects provided by 6 global collaborators.

The study at large found these results: The amount of clinical and demographic metadata varied by source and participant and was provided uncurated.

TCRbeta CDR3 regions were amplified from genomic DNA by means of the immunoSEQ Assay, a bias-controlled multiplex PCR. Per the source publication's procedure: Nucleated cell counts per sample were estimated from amplification of reference gene primers within the assay. To quantify the absolute abundance of each unique TCRbeta CDR3 rearrangement, sequence reads were collapsed and filtered. For each sample, productive Simpson clonality was calculated by taking the square root of Simpson's diversity index across productive rearrangements. TCRdb obtained this table from immuneACCESS and retained in-frame rearrangements with V and J assigned. These tables miss some clones; where compared with another copy, unresolved V genes account for less than half of the shortfall, and the remainder is unexplained. That table furnishes V, J and clone size, whereas the DNA furnished D and trimming. The sample contains roughly 30,000 clones, around 90% of them found a single time. Jointly, the top ten make up roughly 7.7% of the sample.

The TCR originated in a man in his 60s with COVID-19, enrolled during active disease. The chain joins TRBV15 to TRBJ2-1; there is no confident call for the D gene. Specimen: peripheral blood. The DNA is as follows: TGTGCCACCAGCGCAACCCTAGAGCTGGAATTCAATGAGCAGTTCTTC. It codes for CATSATLELEFNEQFF. The full variable domain, with segments outside the CDR3 supplied by the reference TRBV15 and TRBJ2-1 proteins, appears as DAMVIQNPRYQVTQFGKPVTLSCSQTLNHNVMYWYQQKSSQAPKLLFHYYDKDFNNEADTPDNFQSRRPNTSFCFLDIRSPGLGDTAMYLCATSATLELEFNEQFFGPGTRLTVL.